These T cell receptor beta chains were read from a single sample in a study of CD4 T cells in relation to SARS-CoV-2 and coronaviruses. The table came from immunoSEQ multiplex PCR; TCRdb's copy has only in-frame clones and leaves some out. This sample has tens of thousands of clones, with roughly 70% found just once. These receptors' antigens are unknown. The sequenced material came from CD4+ T cells from PBMCs, cultured in vitro. The source is a human donor in good health. CDR3s include the opening cysteine and the closing phenylalanine or tryptophan.

J gene: TRBJ1-2
V gene: TRBV6-5
CDR3 protein: CASSQTTNYGYTF

J gene: TRBJ2-7
V gene: TRBV7-2
CDR3 protein: CASSLNGPNSYEQYF

J gene: TRBJ2-5
V gene: TRBV7-2
CDR3 protein: CASSLALAGVQETQYF

J gene: TRBJ2-1
V gene: TRBV7-2
CDR3 protein: CASSPSNSYNEQFF

J gene: TRBJ2-3
V gene: TRBV19
CDR3 protein: CASSIGTRTDTQYF

J gene: TRBJ2-3
V gene: TRBV29-1
CDR3 protein: CSVAGGDRGEDTQYF

J gene: TRBJ2-5
V gene: TRBV30
CDR3 protein: CAWGSGGSRETQYF

J gene: TRBJ2-7
V gene: TRBV5-6
CDR3 protein: CASSLFSRGLAGVYEQYF

J gene: TRBJ2-1
V gene: TRBV19
CDR3 protein: CASSIVQLAPSSYNEQFF

J gene: TRBJ2-2
V gene: TRBV3-1/TRBV3-2
CDR3 protein: CASSQERGSTGELFF

J gene: TRBJ2-1
V gene: TRBV6-2/TRBV6-3
CDR3 protein: CASSYGENEQFF

J gene: TRBJ1-2
V gene: TRBV9
CDR3 protein: CASSVAPGVFYGYTF

J gene: TRBJ1-6
V gene: TRBV12-5
CDR3 protein: CASGLARSPLHF

J gene: TRBJ1-5
V gene: TRBV7-2
CDR3 protein: CASSLAVGQSWQPQHF

J gene: TRBJ2-2
V gene: TRBV6-5
CDR3 protein: CASSSDRAADTGELFF